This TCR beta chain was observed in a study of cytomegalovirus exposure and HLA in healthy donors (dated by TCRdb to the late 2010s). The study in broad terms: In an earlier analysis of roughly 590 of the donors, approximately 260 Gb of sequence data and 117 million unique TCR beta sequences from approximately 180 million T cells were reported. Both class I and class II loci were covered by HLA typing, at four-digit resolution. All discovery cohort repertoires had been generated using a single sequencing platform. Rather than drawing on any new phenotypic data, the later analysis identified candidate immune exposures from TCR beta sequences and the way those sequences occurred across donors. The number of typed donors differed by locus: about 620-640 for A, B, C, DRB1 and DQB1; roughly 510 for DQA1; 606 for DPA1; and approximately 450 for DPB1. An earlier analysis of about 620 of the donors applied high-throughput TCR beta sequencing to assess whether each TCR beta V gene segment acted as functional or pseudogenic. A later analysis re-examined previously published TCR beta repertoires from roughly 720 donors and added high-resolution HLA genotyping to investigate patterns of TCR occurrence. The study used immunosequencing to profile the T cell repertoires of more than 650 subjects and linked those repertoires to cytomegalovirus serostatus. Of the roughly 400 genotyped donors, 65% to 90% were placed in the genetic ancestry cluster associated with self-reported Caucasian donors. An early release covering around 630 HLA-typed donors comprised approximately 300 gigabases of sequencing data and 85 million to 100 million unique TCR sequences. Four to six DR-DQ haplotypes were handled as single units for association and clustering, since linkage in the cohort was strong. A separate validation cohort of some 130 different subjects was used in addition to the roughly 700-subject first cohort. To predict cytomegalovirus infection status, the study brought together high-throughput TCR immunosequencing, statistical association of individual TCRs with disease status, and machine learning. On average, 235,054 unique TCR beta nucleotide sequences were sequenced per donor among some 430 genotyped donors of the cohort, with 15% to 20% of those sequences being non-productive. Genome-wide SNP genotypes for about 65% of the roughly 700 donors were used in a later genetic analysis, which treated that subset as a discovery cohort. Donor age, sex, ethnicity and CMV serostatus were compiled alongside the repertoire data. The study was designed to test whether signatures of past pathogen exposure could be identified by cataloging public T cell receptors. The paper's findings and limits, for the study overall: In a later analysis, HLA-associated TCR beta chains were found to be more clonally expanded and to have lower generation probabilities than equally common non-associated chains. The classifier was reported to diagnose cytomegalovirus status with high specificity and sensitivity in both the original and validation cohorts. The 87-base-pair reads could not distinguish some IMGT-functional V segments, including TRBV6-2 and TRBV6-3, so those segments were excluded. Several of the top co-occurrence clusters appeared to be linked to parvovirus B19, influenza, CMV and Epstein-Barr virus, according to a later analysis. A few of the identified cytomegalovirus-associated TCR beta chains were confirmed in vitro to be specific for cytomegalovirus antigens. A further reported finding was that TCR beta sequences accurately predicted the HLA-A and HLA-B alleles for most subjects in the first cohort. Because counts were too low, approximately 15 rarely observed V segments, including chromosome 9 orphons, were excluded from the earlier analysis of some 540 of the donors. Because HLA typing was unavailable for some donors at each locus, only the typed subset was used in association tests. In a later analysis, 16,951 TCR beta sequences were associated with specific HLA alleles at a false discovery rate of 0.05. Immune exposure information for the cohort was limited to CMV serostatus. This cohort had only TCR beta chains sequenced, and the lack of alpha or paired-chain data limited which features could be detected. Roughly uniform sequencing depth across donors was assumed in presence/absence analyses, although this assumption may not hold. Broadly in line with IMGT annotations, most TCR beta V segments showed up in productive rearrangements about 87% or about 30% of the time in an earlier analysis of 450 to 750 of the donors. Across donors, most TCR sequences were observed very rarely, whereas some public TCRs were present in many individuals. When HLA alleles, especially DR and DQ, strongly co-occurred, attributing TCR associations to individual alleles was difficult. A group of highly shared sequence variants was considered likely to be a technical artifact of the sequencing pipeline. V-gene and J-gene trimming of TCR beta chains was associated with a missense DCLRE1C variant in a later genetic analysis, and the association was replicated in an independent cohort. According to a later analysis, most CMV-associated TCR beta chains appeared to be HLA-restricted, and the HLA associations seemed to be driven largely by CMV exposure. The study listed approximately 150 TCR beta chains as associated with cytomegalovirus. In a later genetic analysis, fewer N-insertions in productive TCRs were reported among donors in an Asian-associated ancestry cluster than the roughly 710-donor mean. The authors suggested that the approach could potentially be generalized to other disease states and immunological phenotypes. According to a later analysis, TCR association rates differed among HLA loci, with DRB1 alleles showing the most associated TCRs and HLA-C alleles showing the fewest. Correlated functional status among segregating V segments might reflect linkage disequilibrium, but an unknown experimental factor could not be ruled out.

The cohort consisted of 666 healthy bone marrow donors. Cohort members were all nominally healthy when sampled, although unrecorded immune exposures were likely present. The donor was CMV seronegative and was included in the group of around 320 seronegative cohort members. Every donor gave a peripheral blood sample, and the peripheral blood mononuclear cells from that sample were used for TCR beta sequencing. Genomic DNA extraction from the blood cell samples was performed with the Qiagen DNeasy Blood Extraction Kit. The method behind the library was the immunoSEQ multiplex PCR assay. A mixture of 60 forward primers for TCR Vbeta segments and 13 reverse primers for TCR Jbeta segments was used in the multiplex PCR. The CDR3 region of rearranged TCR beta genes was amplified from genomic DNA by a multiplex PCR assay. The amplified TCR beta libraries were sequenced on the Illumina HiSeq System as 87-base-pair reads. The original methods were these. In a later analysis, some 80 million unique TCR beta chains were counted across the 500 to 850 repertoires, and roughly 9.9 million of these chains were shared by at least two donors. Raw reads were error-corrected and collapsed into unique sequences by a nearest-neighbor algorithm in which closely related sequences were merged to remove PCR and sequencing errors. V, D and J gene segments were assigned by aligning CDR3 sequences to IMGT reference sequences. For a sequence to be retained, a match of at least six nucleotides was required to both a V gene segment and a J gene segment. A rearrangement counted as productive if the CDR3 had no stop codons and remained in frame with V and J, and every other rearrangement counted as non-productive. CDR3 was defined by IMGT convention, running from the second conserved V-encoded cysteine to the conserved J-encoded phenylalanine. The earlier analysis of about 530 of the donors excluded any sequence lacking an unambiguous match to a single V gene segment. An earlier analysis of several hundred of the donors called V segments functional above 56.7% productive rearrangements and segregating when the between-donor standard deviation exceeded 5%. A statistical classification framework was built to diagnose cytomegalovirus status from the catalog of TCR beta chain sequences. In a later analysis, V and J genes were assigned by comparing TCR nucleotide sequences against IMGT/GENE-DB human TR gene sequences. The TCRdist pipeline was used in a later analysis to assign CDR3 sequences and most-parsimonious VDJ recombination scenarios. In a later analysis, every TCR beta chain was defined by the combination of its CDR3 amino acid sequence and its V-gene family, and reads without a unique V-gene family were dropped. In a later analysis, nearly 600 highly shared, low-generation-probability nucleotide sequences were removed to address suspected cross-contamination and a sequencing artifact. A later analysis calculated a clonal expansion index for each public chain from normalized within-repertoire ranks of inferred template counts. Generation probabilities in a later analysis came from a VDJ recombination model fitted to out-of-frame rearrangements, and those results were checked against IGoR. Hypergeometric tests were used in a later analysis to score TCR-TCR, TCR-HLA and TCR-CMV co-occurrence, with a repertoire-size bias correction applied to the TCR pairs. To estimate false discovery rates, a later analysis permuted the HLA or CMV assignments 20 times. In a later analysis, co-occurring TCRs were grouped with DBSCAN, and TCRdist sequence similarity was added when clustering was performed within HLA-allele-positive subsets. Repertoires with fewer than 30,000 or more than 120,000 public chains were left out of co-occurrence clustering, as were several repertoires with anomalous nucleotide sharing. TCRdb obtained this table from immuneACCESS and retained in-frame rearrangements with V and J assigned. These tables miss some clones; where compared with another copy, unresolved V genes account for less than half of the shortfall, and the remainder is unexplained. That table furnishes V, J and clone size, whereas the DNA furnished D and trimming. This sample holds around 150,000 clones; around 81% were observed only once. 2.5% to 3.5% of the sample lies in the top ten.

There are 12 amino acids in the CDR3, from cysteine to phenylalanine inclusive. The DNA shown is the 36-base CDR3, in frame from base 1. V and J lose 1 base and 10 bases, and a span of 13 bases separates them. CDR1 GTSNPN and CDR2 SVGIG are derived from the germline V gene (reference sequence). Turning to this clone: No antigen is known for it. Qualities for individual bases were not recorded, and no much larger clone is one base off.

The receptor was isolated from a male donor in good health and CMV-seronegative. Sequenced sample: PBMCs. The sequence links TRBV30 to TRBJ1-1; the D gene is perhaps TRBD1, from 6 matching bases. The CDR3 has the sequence CAWSGGGRRAFF. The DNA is TGTGCCTGGAGTGGGGGGGGGCGCAGAGCTTTCTTT.